These 17 T cell receptor beta chains share one sample of origin, sequenced in a study of blood T cells in healthy people across ages. For the second PCR, which ran for about 7 to 11 cycles, a sample-barcoded 5' primer and a J-beta primer mix were used. TCRdb passed the 5' RACE reads through MiXCR, listing each CDR3 protein once. The table records 1.6 million or so distinct CDR3 sequences, almost 35% of them present only once. The sample consisted of blood. The source is a woman aged 25 to 39 in good health.

V gene TRBV4-1 combines with J gene TRBJ2-7, with D unresolved. CDR3 length equals 14 residues. Per germline, CDR1 MGHRA and CDR2 YSYEKL. Trimming took off 2 bases at V and 1 base at J, with 9 bases between the two ends. The chain's CDR3 is CASSQQVGSYEQYF. Here the CDR3 DNA reads TGCGCCAGCAGCCAACAAGTTGGGTCCTACGAGCAGTACTTC.

The chain has TRBV7-9 and TRBJ2-5, with 7 bases matching TRBD1. This CDR3 is built from 15 residues. Germline CDR1 SEHNR, CDR2 FQNEAQ (reference sequence). J lost 7 bases, V lost 5 bases, and 13 bases had no gene match. The CDR3 reads CASSPSRTGRVTQYF. CDR3 nucleotides: TGTGCCAGCAGCCCCTCCAGGACAGGACGCGTGACCCAGTACTTC.

This chain connects TRBV11-2 to TRBJ2-5, with D possibly called TRBD1 or TRBD2 (6 bases each). The DNA matches TRBJ2-7 better at its end, which makes the J call doubtful. Per the germline V gene, CDR1 is SGHAT and CDR2 is FQNNGV. This CDR3 is built from 17 residues. CDR3 loop: CASSLVGGAGQVYEQYF. The DNA for the CDR3 is TGTGCCAGCAGCTTAGTTGGAGGGGCGGGACAAGTCTACGAGCAGTACTTC.

CDR3 coding DNA: TGTGCCAGCACCCTAGGACTAGCGGGACCCTACGAGCAGTACTTC. Protein: CASTLGLAGPYEQYF. J is TRBJ2-7 and V is TRBV12-3 or TRBV12-4; 12 bases are shared with TRBD2. The CDR3 contains 15 residues. The V segment lost 7 bases and the J segment 2 bases; nucleotides outside the gene matches: 6.

The chain uses TRBV14 and TRBJ2-1; D call uncertain. The CDR3 consists of 12 residues. Trimming pared 4 bases from V and 10 bases from J, leaving 11 bases between. Germline V gene data show CDR1 as SGHDN and CDR2 as FVKESK. The CDR3 DNA is TGTGCCAGCAGCCCCCACGGGCAAGAGCAGTTCTTC. Translated: CASSPHGQEQFF.

This chain joins TRBV10-3 and TRBJ1-1, with TRBD1 matching over 7 bases. The germline CDR1 and CDR2 sequences are ENHRY and SYGVKD. V was pared by 11 bases and J by 4 bases, with 7 bases of the junction left unmatched. The CDR3 contains 12 residues. This CDR3 reads CAANQGVTEAFF. The CDR3 DNA reads as TGTGCCGCAAATCAGGGGGTCACTGAAGCTTTCTTT.

This chain uses TRBV27 with TRBJ2-5; D uncertain. Looked up from germline, CDR1 is MNHEY and CDR2 is SMNVEV (reference sequence). Trimming cost V 5 bases and J 5 bases, with 12 bases left between them. The CDR3 has 13 residues. The CDR3 loop is CASSPMTDETQYF. CDR3 sequence (DNA): TGTGCCAGCAGTCCTATGACCGACGAGACCCAGTACTTC.

The chain employs TRBV6-1 and TRBJ2-1, with D maybe TRBD2 (6 bases). The CDR3 runs 13 residues. Between the trimmed V and J ends, which lost 1 base and 15 bases, there was a span of 16 bases. CDR1 and CDR2 from the germline V gene are MNHNS and SASEGT. This chain's CDR3 is CASSEGATSGRFF. In nucleotides, the CDR3 is TGTGCCAGCAGTGAAGGTGCGACTAGTGGGAGGTTCTTC.

V gene TRBV15 combines with J gene TRBJ2-6, with D perhaps matching TRBD1 (5 bases). V gave up 0 bases and J gave up 4 bases, with 16 bases separating them. Germline CDR1 is LNHNV and CDR2 is YYDKDF (reference sequence). The CDR3 spans 18 residues. The CDR3 loop is CATSRDYPGISGANVLTF. In nucleotides, the CDR3 is TGTGCCACCAGCAGAGATTACCCAGGGATCTCCGGGGCCAACGTCCTGACTTTC.

This clonotype was seen more than once but under ten times. The rearrangement uses TRBV29-1 and TRBJ2-7; 12 bases match TRBD2. The CDR3 is made up of 14 amino acids. Germline V gene data show CDR1 as SQVTM and CDR2 as ANQGSEA. The J segment lost 2 bases and the V segment lost 6 bases, leaving 5 bases of the junction unmatched. CDR3 sequence: CSVFTSGRPYEQYF. The CDR3 DNA is TGCAGCGTCTTTACTAGCGGGAGGCCCTACGAGCAGTACTTC.

In the case of this clonotype: The CDR3 does not close with the conserved phenylalanine or tryptophan, likely indicating a read error. V and J are TRBV18 and TRBJ2-7; D call uncertain. The CDR3 length is 14 residues. CDR1 KGHSH and CDR2 LQKENI come from the germline V gene. Trimming took 0 bases from V and 4 from J, leaving 10 bases between them. The chain's CDR3 is CASSPPDGVYEQYL. In nucleotides, the CDR3 is TGTGCCAGCTCACCACCGGACGGAGTTTACGAGCAGTACCTC.

A word on this clonotype: This sequence may be a read error, since a much larger clone differs from it by one base. J is TRBJ1-5 and V is TRBV20-1; D perhaps matches TRBD1 (5 bases). Germline CDR1 and CDR2: DFQATT and SNEGSKA (reference sequence). The length of the CDR3 is 12 residues. Written as DNA, the CDR3 is TGCAGTACTAGTGAAGGGGAACAGCCCCAGCATTTT. Translated: CSTSEGEQPQHF.

For this clonotype: At one boundary the junction diverges from the germline segment, which might be a read error. The J gene is TRBJ2-2, the V gene TRBV12-3 or TRBV12-4; D might be TRBD2 (5 bases). The CDR3 extends over 14 amino acids. The CDR3 spells CASSFFSSTGERFF. CDR3 DNA: TGTGCCAGCAGTTTCTTTAGCAGCACCGGGGAGCGGTTTTTT.

V and J are TRBV7-9 and TRBJ2-5; 15 bases map to TRBD2. Germline CDR1 reads SEHNR; CDR2 reads FQNEAQ (reference sequence). This CDR3 has 18 amino acids. The ends lost 5 bases at V and 3 bases at J; junction bases unmatched: 10. The CDR3 DNA reads TGTGCCAGCAGCCGAGGGACTAGCGGGGGGACGGCGAAAGAGACCCAGTACTTC. Amino acid sequence: CASSRGTSGGTAKETQYF.

This clonotype has a count of ten or more. The rearrangement links TRBV25-1 to TRBJ2-7; no clear D gene. Per germline, CDR1 MGHDK and CDR2 SYGVNS. This CDR3 is built from 11 residues. The V gene lost 4 bases and the J gene lost 1 base, with 2 bases spanning the gap. CDR3 region: CASSVSYEQYF. CDR3 in DNA: TGTGCCAGCAGTGTTTCCTACGAGCAGTACTTC.

The CDR3 region is CASSETQMVRYEQYF. The DNA of the CDR3 is TGTGCCAGCAGCGAAACTCAAATGGTAAGATACGAGCAGTACTTC. The chain links TRBV27 to TRBJ2-5; D gene unclear. Gene TRBJ2-7 matches the end of the DNA better, so the J call may be wrong. There are 15 residues in the CDR3. Germline assignment: CDR1 MNHEY and CDR2 SMNVEV (reference sequence).

On this clonotype: A much larger clone sits a single nucleotide away, making a read error possible. The J gene is TRBJ2-5, the V gene TRBV29-1; TRBD2 might be the D (6 bases). The V gene lost 3 bases and the J gene lost 1 base, with 12 bases spanning the gap. This CDR3 has 14 amino acids. Germline assignment: CDR1 SQVTM and CDR2 ANQGSEA. DNA of the CDR3: TGCAGCGTTGAGGGGGGACGGACCCAAGAGACCCAGTACTTC. Protein: CSVEGGRTQETQYF.